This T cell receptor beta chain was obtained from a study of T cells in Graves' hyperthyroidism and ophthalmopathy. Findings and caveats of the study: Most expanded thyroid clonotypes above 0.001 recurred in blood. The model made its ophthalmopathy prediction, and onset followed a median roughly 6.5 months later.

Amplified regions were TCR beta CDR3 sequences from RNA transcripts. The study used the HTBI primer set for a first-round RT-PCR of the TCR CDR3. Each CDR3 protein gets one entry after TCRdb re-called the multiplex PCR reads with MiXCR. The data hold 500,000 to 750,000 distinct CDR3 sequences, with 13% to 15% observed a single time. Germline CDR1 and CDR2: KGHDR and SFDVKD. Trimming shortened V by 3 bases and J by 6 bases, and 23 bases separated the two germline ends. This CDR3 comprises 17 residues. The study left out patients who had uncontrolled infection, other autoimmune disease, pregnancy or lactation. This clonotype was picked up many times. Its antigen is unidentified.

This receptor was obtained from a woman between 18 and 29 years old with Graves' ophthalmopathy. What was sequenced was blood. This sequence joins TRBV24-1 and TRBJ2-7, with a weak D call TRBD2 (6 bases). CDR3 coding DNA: TGTGCCACCAGTGATCTGCCCGGTGGTAGCGGAGCCGCCGAGCAGTACTTC. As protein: CATSDLPGGSGAAEQYF.